This T cell receptor delta chain was captured in a study of gamma-delta T cells after stem cell transplantation. The CDR3 consists of 19 residues. CDR1 is GEAIGNYY and CDR2 is EKD in the germline V gene. About this clone: Mismatch with germline at one junction end may stem from a read error.

TCRdb reprocessed the RT-PCR reads through CATT. The sample has 13,000 or so delta-chain clones; 30% to 35% are singletons. The sequence derives from a human donor. It is not recorded whose cells these are; they may come from a transplant donor. Sequencing was performed on gamma-delta T cells. The chain is built from TRDV2 and TRDJ1, with 11 bases fitting TRDD3. CDR3 loop: CACDTELGDTTNHADNLIF. CDR3 DNA: TGTGCCTGTGACACGGAGTTGGGGGATACGACGAACCACGCCGATAACCTCATCTTT.